This passage covers 15 T cell receptor beta chains from one sample sequenced in a study of neurological immune-mediated disorders. TCRdb fed the 5' RACE reads into MiXCR, producing one record per CDR3 protein. Of 20,000 or so distinct CDR3 sequences detected, around 2.5% appear once; the ten largest clones hold 4.5% to 6%. Sequencing was carried out using PBMCs. The receptors here all came from a young woman with multiple sclerosis.

This clonotype has ten or more counts. Here the CDR3 reads CSASRQGFVPNTEAFF. The CDR3 DNA is TGCAGTGCTAGTCGACAGGGGTTCGTGCCGAACACTGAAGCTTTCTTT. V usage is TRBV20-1 and J usage is TRBJ1-1; 8 bases fit TRBD1. J was trimmed by 1 base and V by 3 bases; bases with no gene match: 10. The CDR3 extends over 16 amino acids. Germline CDR1 and CDR2: DFQATT and SNEGSKA (reference sequence).

Sample share makes this clonotype medium-sized. The J gene is TRBJ2-4, the V gene TRBV12-3 or TRBV12-4, with D perhaps TRBD1 (7 bases). CDR3 size: 12 residues. Between the trimmed V and J ends, which lost 3 bases and 13 bases, there was a span of 13 bases. CDR3 coding DNA: TGTGCCAGCAGTTTGGACAGGAGGGGCCAGTACTTC. Amino acid sequence: CASSLDRRGQYF.

This clonotype was seen ten or more times. The gene calls are TRBV12-3 or TRBV12-4 and TRBJ2-1; 7 bases match TRBD2. V shed 0 bases, J shed 4 bases, and the junction held 3 bases outside the gene matches. The CDR3 is 15 amino acids. The CDR3 protein is CASSLAAGAYNEQFF. CDR3 DNA sequence: TGTGCCAGCAGTTTAGCGGCGGGAGCATACAATGAGCAGTTCTTC.

The sample holds many counts of this clonotype. The V gene is TRBV5-1, the J gene TRBJ1-1; D is perhaps TRBD1 (5 bases). Germline-derived CDR1 and CDR2 are SGHRS and YFSETQ. The V end was cut by 0 bases, the J end by 3 bases, with 12 bases between. The CDR3 totals 15 residues. CDR3 in amino acids: CASSLGGTTDTEAFF. The CDR3 coding sequence is TGCGCCAGCAGCTTGGGAGGGACTACGGACACTGAAGCTTTCTTT. Full variable domain (rest looked up from reference TRBV5-1 and TRBJ1-1): KAGVTQTPRYLIKTRGQQVTLSCSPISGHRSVSWYQQTPGQGLQFLFEYFSETQRNKGNFPGRFSGRQFSNSRSEMNVSTLELGDSALYLCASSLGGTTDTEAFFGQGTRLTVV.

In this sample, this clonotype turned up many times. This chain's CDR3 is CSARDGNYGYTF. CDR3 coding DNA: TGCAGTGCTCGGGACGGAAACTATGGCTACACCTTC. J is TRBJ1-2 and V is TRBV20-1, with TRBD1 as a possible D gene (5 bases). Deletions cut 5 bases from V and 2 bases from J, with 9 bases between. Per the germline V gene, CDR1 is DFQATT and CDR2 is SNEGSKA (reference sequence). CDR3 size: 12 residues.

This clonotype was recorded many times. V is TRBV5-1 and J is TRBJ1-1; D not resolved. V dropped 0 bases and J dropped 3 bases, with 9 bases sitting between them. CDR1 is SGHRS and CDR2 is YFSETQ in the germline V gene. The CDR3 covers 14 residues. Here the CDR3 reads CASSLVVGYTEAFF. DNA for the CDR3: TGCGCCAGCAGCTTGGTCGTAGGATACACTGAAGCTTTCTTT.

There are many counts of this clonotype. V and J are TRBV12-3 or TRBV12-4 and TRBJ2-3, with 8 bases lining up with TRBD1. The CDR3 has 14 residues. V shed 5 bases and J 4 bases; nucleotides not matched to a gene: 5. CDR3 coding DNA: TGTGCCAGCAGTCCTCCGGACAGGGCAGATACGCAGTATTTT. Its protein is CASSPPDRADTQYF.

There are many counts of this clonotype. V usage is TRBV6-4 and J usage is TRBJ2-2; TRBD1 agrees at 8 bases. CDR1 is MRHNA, CDR2 SNTAGT, per germline. J gave up 3 bases and V 8 bases, and 5 bases lay outside the gene matches. There are 14 residues in the CDR3. The CDR3 spells CASADRADTGELFF. The CDR3 bases are TGTGCCAGCGCGGACAGGGCGGACACCGGGGAGCTGTTTTTT.

In this sample, this clonotype turned up many times. The rearrangement joins TRBV7-2 to TRBJ1-1; D gene unclear. Between the trimmed V and J ends, which lost 8 bases and 4 bases, there was a span of 20 bases. Germline-derived CDR1 and CDR2 are SGHTA and FQGNSA. The CDR3 has 15 amino acids. The CDR3 sequence is CASCALGRFSTEAFF. The CDR3, as DNA: TGTGCCAGCTGCGCGCTTGGGCGATTTAGCACTGAAGCTTTCTTT.

In this sample, this clonotype turned up many times. This chain joins TRBV12-3 or TRBV12-4 and TRBJ1-1; D is undetermined. The V gene lost 2 bases and the J gene lost 1 base, with 5 bases spanning the gap. The CDR3 contains 13 residues. CDR3 loop: CASSLRPNTEAFF. DNA of the CDR3: TGTGCCAGCAGTTTACGGCCGAACACTGAAGCTTTCTTT.

This clonotype was recorded at least ten times. DNA of the CDR3: TGCGCCAGCAGCCAAGAAAGTAATTCGGCCCAGTACTTC. Its protein product is CASSQESNSAQYF. V gene TRBV4-1 combines with J gene TRBJ2-5; D is ambiguous. The CDR3 is 13 amino acids. The V gene's germline CDR1 is MGHRA and CDR2 YSYEKL. The V and J ends lost 0 bases and 9 bases respectively, with 11 bases between them.

This clonotype was recorded many times. This sequence joins TRBV10-3 and TRBJ2-5; D uncertain. The CDR3 contains 11 residues. Germline assignment: CDR1 ENHRY and CDR2 SYGVKD. Trimming shortened V by 6 bases and J by 3 bases, and 5 bases separated the two germline ends. DNA of the CDR3: TGTGCCATCAGATCCGAAGAGACCCAGTACTTC. Protein sequence: CAIRSEETQYF.

At least ten counts were recorded for this clonotype. The chain couples TRBV3-1 to TRBJ1-2, with 7 bases lining up with TRBD1. The CDR3 covers 12 residues. J lost 4 bases, V lost 10 bases, and 6 bases had no gene match. CDR1 LGHDT and CDR2 YNNKEL come from the germline V gene (reference sequence). CDR3 DNA sequence: TGTGCCACTCGACAGGGAAGCTATGGCTACACCTTC. This encodes CATRQGSYGYTF.

This clonotype was picked up many times. The chain joins TRBV11-3 to TRBJ1-1; D gene unclear. This CDR3 comprises 14 residues. The V and J ends lost 5 bases and 1 base respectively, with 11 bases between them. The germline V gene encodes CDR1 SGHNT and CDR2 YENEEA. CDR3 nucleotide sequence: TGTGCCAGCAGCCTTACACGGAGGAACACTGAAGCTTTCTTT. Amino acid sequence: CASSLTRRNTEAFF.

This clonotype was observed many times. The V call is TRBV27, the J call TRBJ2-4; D possibly uses TRBD1 or TRBD2 (5 bases each). The CDR3 contains 19 residues. Trimming removed 3 bases at V and 1 base at J, with 22 bases between. Germline V gene sequence: CDR1 MNHEY, CDR2 SMNVEV (reference sequence). CDR3 residues: CASSLVWDLRLGAKNIQYF. The CDR3 DNA sequence: TGTGCCAGCAGTTTGGTCTGGGACCTCCGTCTGGGGGCCAAAAACATTCAGTACTTC.